The 23 T cell receptor beta chains reported below all come from one sample, sequenced in a study of blood T cell repertoires in COVID-19 (TCRdb year 2020). Libraries were constructed by the immunoSEQ multiplex PCR assay. The table was pulled from immuneACCESS by TCRdb, which kept in-frame rearrangements only. Such tables lose some clones; where checked, under half of the loss comes from unresolved V genes, and the rest has no known cause. This sample lists approximately 300,000 clones; roughly 84% were detected once. The leading ten clones occupy roughly 14% of the sample. The source material was peripheral blood. These TCRs come from a person between 65 and 79 years old with COVID-19, enrolled during active disease.

CDR3 sequence: CASSFSLTQTGFEAFF. CDR3 DNA: TGTGCCAGCAGCTTTAGCTTAACACAGACAGGATTTGAAGCTTTCTTT. V gene TRBV5-5 combines with J gene TRBJ1-1; D perhaps matches TRBD1 (6 bases). The CDR3 is 16 residues long. Germline V lookup: CDR1 SGHKS, CDR2 YYEKEE (reference sequence). The V and J ends lost 2 bases and 7 bases respectively, with 21 bases between them.

The chain has TRBV6-1 and TRBJ2-5; D is perhaps TRBD1 (6 bases). The germline CDR1 and CDR2 sequences are MNHNS and SASEGT. CDR3 length equals 14 residues. V was pared by 2 bases and J by 4 bases, with 11 bases between. CDR3 in DNA: TGTGCCAGCAGTGAAAATACAGGGCTAGAGACCCAGTACTTC. Translation gives CASSENTGLETQYF.

This sequence joins TRBV7-8 and TRBJ2-2; 12 nucleotides line up with TRBD2. V shed 5 bases, J shed 6 bases, and the junction held 4 bases outside the gene matches. Germline V gene data show CDR1 as SGHVS and CDR2 as FQNEAQ. The CDR3 consists of 15 residues. The CDR3, as DNA: TGTGCCAGCAGCGCCCTAGCGGGAGGGCCCGGGGAGCTGTTTTTT. Translated: CASSALAGGPGELFF.

The J gene is TRBJ2-1, the V gene TRBV24-1; tentatively, D is TRBD1 (5 bases). The CDR3 sequence is 15 residues long. V was shortened by 4 bases and J by 0 bases, with 9 bases between the two germline ends. From germline, CDR1 is KGHDR and CDR2 SFDVKD. This chain's CDR3 is CATSEDTFSYNEQFF. The CDR3, as DNA: TGTGCCACCAGTGAGGACACATTCTCCTACAATGAGCAGTTCTTC.

The rearrangement joins TRBV5-6 to TRBJ1-1, with 7 positions matching TRBD1. V gave up 2 bases and J gave up 2 bases; unmatched junction bases: 3. This CDR3 has 14 amino acids. Germline V gives CDR1 SGHDT, CDR2 YYEEEE. This chain's CDR3 is CASSFGTANTEAFF. CDR3 in DNA: TGTGCCAGCAGCTTTGGGACAGCAAACACTGAAGCTTTCTTT.

The rearrangement links TRBV7-2 to TRBJ1-2; 12 bases match TRBD1. This CDR3 region has 16 residues. Trimming cost V 1 base and J 4 bases; bases outside gene matches: 4. Germline values: CDR1 SGHTA, CDR2 FQGNSA. The CDR3 protein is CASSLEGTGGTYGYTF. The DNA for the CDR3 is TGTGCCAGCAGCTTAGAGGGGACAGGGGGCACCTATGGCTACACCTTC.

The V gene is TRBV5-4, the J gene TRBJ1-4; D is perhaps TRBD1 (6 bases). The CDR3 length is 14 residues. Trimming removed 4 bases at V and 4 bases at J, with 11 bases between. CDR1 is SGHNT, CDR2 YYREEE, per germline (reference sequence). CDR3 coding DNA: TGTGCCAGCAGCGATAGGGACATTAATGAAAAACTGTTTTTT. Amino acid sequence: CASSDRDINEKLFF.

The V gene is TRBV7-2, the J gene TRBJ1-1; a weak D match, TRBD1 (5 bases). There are 18 residues in the CDR3. V was trimmed by 1 base and J by 3 bases, leaving 21 bases between them. Germline values: CDR1 SGHTA, CDR2 FQGNSA. CDR3 amino acids: CASSLVSGMAGSYTEAFF. The DNA for the CDR3 is TGTGCCAGCAGCTTAGTAAGCGGGATGGCAGGGTCTTACACTGAAGCTTTCTTT.

The J gene is TRBJ2-3, the V gene TRBV5-1; D is perhaps TRBD1 (6 bases). Trimming took off 5 bases at V and 0 bases at J, with 10 bases between the two ends. Germline-derived CDR1 and CDR2 are SGHRS and YFSETQ. The CDR3 is 14 residues long. The CDR3 DNA sequence: TGCGCCAGCAGATCCCAGGGGAGCACAGATACGCAGTATTTT. It is translated as CASRSQGSTDTQYF.

The gene calls are TRBV5-4 and TRBJ2-3; 7 bases line up with TRBD1. Losses at the gene ends were 0 bases for V and 1 base for J; bases not matched to a gene: 8. The CDR3 has 17 amino acids. CDR1 and CDR2 from the germline V gene are SGHNT and YYREEE (reference sequence). The DNA for the CDR3 is TGTGCCAGCAGCTTGGCCATGACAGGGTTGGGCACAGATACGCAGTATTTT. Amino acids: CASSLAMTGLGTDTQYF.

The CDR3 DNA sequence: TGTGCCAGCAGCCCCTGGGGACTGGGATTGAACGAGCAGTACTTC. This codes for CASSPWGLGLNEQYF. V gene TRBV7-9 combines with J gene TRBJ2-7; TRBD2 might be the D (6 bases). Trimming took 5 bases from V and 5 from J, leaving 19 bases between them. CDR1 is SEHNR, CDR2 FQNEAQ, per germline (reference sequence). This CDR3 contains 15 residues.

The chain combines TRBV19 with TRBJ1-1; D possibly corresponds to TRBD1 (5 bases). The V end was cut by 6 bases, the J end by 0 bases, with 17 bases between. Germline V lookup: CDR1 LNHDA, CDR2 SQIVND (reference sequence). The CDR3 has 16 residues. CDR3 DNA sequence: TGTGCCAGTAGATTAGTCAGGGATCCATTGAACACTGAAGCTTTCTTT. The encoded protein is CASRLVRDPLNTEAFF.

The chain combines TRBV7-6 with TRBJ2-3, with 8 bases matching TRBD2. Per the germline V gene, CDR1 is SGHVS and CDR2 is FNYEAQ. J lost 2 bases, V lost 4 bases, and 5 bases had no gene match. This CDR3 comprises 15 residues. CDR3 protein: CASSSAGGNTDTQYF. In nucleotides, the CDR3 is TGTGCCAGCAGCTCCGCGGGGGGAAACACAGATACGCAGTATTTT. The full variable domain, its missing parts supplied by reference TRBV7-6 and TRBJ2-3, is GAGVSQSPRYKVTKRGQDVALRCDPISGHVSLYWYRQALGQGPEFLTYFNYEAQQDKSGLPNDRFSAERPEGSISTLTIQRTEQRDSAMYRCASSSAGGNTDTQYFGPGTRLTVL.

The chain combines TRBV19 with TRBJ1-5; D gene uncertain. This CDR3 comprises 15 residues. The V end lost 3 bases, the J end lost 4 bases, and 13 bases lay between the germline ends. Looked up from germline, CDR1 is LNHDA and CDR2 is SQIVND (reference sequence). The CDR3: CASSIRHRPNQPQHF. CDR3 DNA: TGTGCCAGTAGTATTAGACACCGCCCAAATCAGCCCCAGCATTTT.

The rearrangement uses TRBV7-9 and TRBJ2-7, with a possible D match to TRBD2 (5 bases). Germline values: CDR1 SEHNR, CDR2 FQNEAQ (reference sequence). V was shortened by 3 bases and J by 3 bases, with 9 bases between the two germline ends. CDR3 length: 13 amino acids. This CDR3 is CASSFSGIYEQYF. In DNA, the CDR3 is TGTGCCAGCAGCTTTTCCGGGATCTACGAGCAGTACTTC. Using reference TRBV7-9 and TRBJ2-7 for the parts outside the CDR3, the full variable domain is DTGVSQNPRHKITKRGQNVTFRCDPISEHNRLYWYRQTLGQGPEFLTYFQNEAQLEKSRLLSDRFSAERPKGSFSTLEIQRTEQGDSAMYLCASSFSGIYEQYFGPGTRLTVT.

The J gene is TRBJ1-2, the V gene TRBV28; D unclear. V lost 3 bases to trimming and J lost 4 bases, with 9 bases between them. This CDR3 contains 13 residues. CDR1 and CDR2 (germline): MDHEN, SYDVKM. The CDR3 DNA follows: TGTGCCAGCAGTTTGTCGGGTAGCTATGGCTACACCTTC. Amino acids: CASSLSGSYGYTF.

The rearrangement joins TRBV19 to TRBJ2-3; possible D gene TRBD2, 5 bases. The CDR3 consists of 19 residues. Per germline, CDR1 LNHDA and CDR2 SQIVND (reference sequence). V gave up 3 bases and J gave up 2 bases, with 24 bases separating them. The CDR3 loop reads CASSMKARAGGAPTDTQYF. The CDR3 nucleotides are TGTGCCAGTAGTATGAAGGCGAGGGCGGGCGGAGCCCCCACAGATACGCAGTATTTT.

This chain joins TRBV21-1 and TRBJ1-1. TRBV21-1 is shown as a pseudogene. The CDR3 covers 10 residues. CDR3 in amino acids: CARSLLEAFF. CDR3 nucleotides: TGTGCCAGGAGTCTACTTGAAGCTTTCTTT.

In DNA, the CDR3 is TGTGCCAGCAGCGGCAGGGGGCATAATTCACCCCTCCACTTT. The encoded protein is CASSGRGHNSPLHF. V is TRBV11-2 and J is TRBJ1-6, with TRBD1 matching 8 bases. CDR3 length: 14 residues. The germline V gene encodes CDR1 SGHAT and CDR2 FQNNGV. J was trimmed by 5 bases and V by 5 bases; bases with no gene match: 2.

This chain uses TRBV7-3 with TRBJ1-2, with 10 positions matching TRBD1. The CDR3 length is 14 residues. Per the germline V gene, CDR1 is SGHTA and CDR2 is FQGTGA. J gave up 6 bases and V 4 bases, and 5 bases lay outside the gene matches. The CDR3 loop is CASSSGTGVDGYTF. CDR3 nucleotides: TGTGCCAGCAGCTCAGGGACAGGGGTGGATGGCTACACCTTC. The entire variable domain, with the rest obtained from reference TRBV7-3 and TRBJ1-2, is as follows: GAGVSQTPSNKVTEKGKYVELRCDPISGHTALYWYRQSLGQGPEFLIYFQGTGAADDSGLPNDRFFAVRPEGSVSTLKIQRTERGDSAVYLCASSSGTGVDGYTFGSGTRLTVV.

The V gene is TRBV5-1, the J gene TRBJ2-5; TRBD2 aligns across 9 bases. The CDR3 consists of 18 residues. Germline assignment: CDR1 SGHRS and CDR2 YFSETQ. The trim removed 2 bases at V and 0 bases at J, leaving 11 bases unmatched. In DNA form, the CDR3 reads TGCGCCAGCAGCTTTTTGTCTAGCGGGACCACCTACCAAGAGACCCAGTACTTC. Encoded protein: CASSFLSSGTTYQETQYF.

This rearrangement joins TRBV7-2 to TRBJ1-5; D uncertain. Germline CDR1 is SGHTA and CDR2 is FQGNSA. The CDR3 spans 14 residues. Trimming left V 1 base short and J 15 bases short, with 19 bases between. The CDR3 bases are TGTGCCAGCAGCTTAGACCGAGGGAGAGCCCGGTTGCATTTT. The encoded protein is CASSLDRGRARLHF.

This rearrangement joins TRBV9 to TRBJ2-6; 10 nucleotides line up with TRBD2. The CDR3 covers 20 residues. CDR1 SGDLS and CDR2 YYNGEE come from the germline V gene. The J segment lost 1 base and the V segment lost 2 bases, leaving 12 bases of the junction unmatched. CDR3 loop: CASSVGALAGEGSGANVLTF. CDR3 nucleotide sequence: TGTGCCAGCAGCGTGGGCGCGCTAGCGGGAGAGGGTTCTGGGGCCAACGTCCTGACTTTC.